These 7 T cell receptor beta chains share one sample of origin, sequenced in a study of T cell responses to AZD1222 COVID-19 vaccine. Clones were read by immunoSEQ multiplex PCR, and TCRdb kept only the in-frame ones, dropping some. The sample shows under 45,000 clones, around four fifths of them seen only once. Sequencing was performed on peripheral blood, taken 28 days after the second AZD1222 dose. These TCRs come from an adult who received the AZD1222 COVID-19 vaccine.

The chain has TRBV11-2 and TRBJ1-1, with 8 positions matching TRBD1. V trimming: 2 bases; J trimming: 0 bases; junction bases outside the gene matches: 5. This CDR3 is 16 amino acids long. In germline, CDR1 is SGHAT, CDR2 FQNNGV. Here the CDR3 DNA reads TGTGCCAGCAGCTTAAGAGACAGGGGAATGAACACTGAAGCTTTCTTT. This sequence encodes CASSLRDRGMNTEAFF.

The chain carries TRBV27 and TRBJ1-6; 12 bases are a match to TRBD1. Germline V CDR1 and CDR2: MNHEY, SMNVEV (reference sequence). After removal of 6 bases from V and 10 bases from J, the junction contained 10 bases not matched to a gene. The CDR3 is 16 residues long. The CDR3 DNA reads TGTGCCAGCAGGGGGGGGACAGGGGGCTCTGGGTCACCCCTCCACTTT. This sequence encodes CASRGGTGGSGSPLHF.

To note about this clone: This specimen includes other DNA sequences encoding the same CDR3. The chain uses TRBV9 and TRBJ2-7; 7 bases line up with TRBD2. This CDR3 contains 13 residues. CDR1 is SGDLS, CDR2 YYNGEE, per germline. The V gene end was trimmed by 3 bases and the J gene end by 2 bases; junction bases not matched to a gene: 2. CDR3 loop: CASSEAGAYEQYF. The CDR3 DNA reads TGTGCCAGCAGCGAGGCGGGGGCCTACGAGCAGTACTTC.

The CDR3 sequence is CASSRDSLLYYGYTF. The CDR3 DNA reads as TGTGCCAGCAGTCGGGACAGCCTCCTTTACTATGGCTACACCTTC. The rearrangement links TRBV7-9 to TRBJ1-2; TRBD1 agrees at 7 bases. CDR1 and CDR2 from the germline V gene are SEHNR and FQNEAQ (reference sequence). The CDR3 has 15 amino acids. The V and J ends lost 6 bases and 3 bases, in that order; junction bases with no gene match: 10. Combining the CDR3 with reference TRBV7-9 and TRBJ1-2 gives the whole variable domain DTGVSQNPRHKITKRGQNVTFRCDPISEHNRLYWYRQTLGQGPEFLTYFQNEAQLEKSRLLSDRFSAERPKGSFSTLEIQRTEQGDSAMYLCASSRDSLLYYGYTFGSGTRLTVV.

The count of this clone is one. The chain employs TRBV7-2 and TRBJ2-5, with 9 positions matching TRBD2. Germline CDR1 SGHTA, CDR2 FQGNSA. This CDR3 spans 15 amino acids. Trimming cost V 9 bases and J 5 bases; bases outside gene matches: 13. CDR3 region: CASCKRGAAVETQYF. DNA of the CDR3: TGTGCCAGTTGTAAGCGGGGGGCCGCTGTGGAGACCCAGTACTTC.

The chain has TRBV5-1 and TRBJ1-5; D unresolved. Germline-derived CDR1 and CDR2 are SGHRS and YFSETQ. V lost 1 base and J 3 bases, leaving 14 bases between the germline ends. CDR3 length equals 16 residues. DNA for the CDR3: TGCGCCAGCAGCTTGAATGGGGTCCTCCCCAATCAGCCCCAGCATTTT. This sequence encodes CASSLNGVLPNQPQHF.

The CDR3 DNA follows: TGTGCCAGCAGTGACTTTTCTCAGACACGGACAGAGACCCAGTACTTC. Its protein is CASSDFSQTRTETQYF. The chain couples TRBV6-1 to TRBJ2-5, with no clear D. The V end was cut by 3 bases, the J end by 4 bases, with 18 bases between. This CDR3 is 16 amino acids long. Looked up from germline, CDR1 is MNHNS and CDR2 is SASEGT.